Listed below are T cell receptor beta chains from one sample, sequenced in a study of shared clonotypes between healthy human individuals. Sequencing was performed with immunoSEQ multiplex PCR; in TCRdb, only in-frame clones are kept and a portion is missing. Of roughly 2,000,000 clones in the sample, around 93% were seen once. The sequencing input was naive CD8+ T cells from PBMCs. Receptors were obtained from a man aged 18 to 30 in good health. Some clones in this sample may be carry-over from other donors' samples. Both conserved end residues are part of each CDR3. The D gene is left open where the match is weak. Where a row states a size, it is once, few, many or the class of an expanded clone; other rows omit it.

J	V	D	size	CDR3	DNA
TRBJ1-5	TRBV27	NA	NA	CASSPINQPQHF	TGTGCCAGCAGTCCGATAAATCAGCCCCAGCATTTT
TRBJ2-7	TRBV28	NA	NA	CASSSLPGTALREQYF	TGTGCCAGCAGCTCCCTCCCGGGGACGGCGTTACGCGAGCAGTACTTC
TRBJ2-3	TRBV19	NA	NA	CASSSQGFRTDTQYF	TGTGCCAGTAGTTCACAGGGTTTTAGGACAGATACGCAGTATTTT
TRBJ2-2	TRBV7-9	TRBD1	NA	CASSLAQGQPNTGELFF	TGTGCCAGCAGCTTAGCGCAGGGACAGCCGAACACCGGGGAGCTGTTTTTT
TRBJ2-2	TRBV28	NA	NA	CASSLVSSTPTGELFF	TGTGCCAGCAGTTTGGTTTCTAGCACACCCACCGGGGAGCTGTTTTTT
TRBJ2-2	TRBV4-1	NA	NA	CASSLGVPVGELFF	TGCGCCAGCAGCCTAGGGGTTCCGGTCGGGGAGCTGTTTTTT
TRBJ1-1	TRBV5-1	NA	NA	CASSFTGRSTEAFF	TGCGCCAGCAGCTTCACAGGGAGAAGCACTGAAGCTTTCTTT
TRBJ2-7	TRBV7-8	TRBD2	NA	CASSLFGREGYEQYF	TGTGCCAGCAGCTTATTTGGGCGGGAGGGCTACGAGCAGTACTTC
TRBJ2-7	TRBV11-2	NA	NA	CASSLDAGRSYEQYF	TGTGCCAGCAGCTTGGATGCGGGGAGAAGCTACGAGCAGTACTTC
TRBJ1-1	TRBV13	TRBD1	NA	CASSSGPGQPNTEAFF	TGTGCCAGCAGCTCAGGACCGGGACAGCCGAACACTGAAGCTTTCTTT
TRBJ2-7	TRBV23-1	NA	NA	CASSQSIVGSRLYEQYF	TGCGCCAGCAGTCAATCGATTGTCGGGTCTCGACTGTACGAGCAGTACTTC
TRBJ2-1	TRBV29-1	NA	NA	CSVVGGREYNEQFF	TGCAGCGTTGTAGGAGGACGCGAATACAATGAGCAGTTCTTC
TRBJ1-5	TRBV2	NA	NA	CASSEGGRWNQPQHF	TGTGCCAGCAGTGAAGGCGGCCGGTGGAATCAGCCCCAGCATTTT
TRBJ2-7	TRBV7-9	NA	NA	CASSLSGLAYEQYF	TGTGCCAGCAGCTTATCGGGGCTTGCATACGAGCAGTACTTC
TRBJ2-3	TRBV19	NA	once	CASSIFFLSREDTQYF	TGTGCCAGTAGTATATTCTTTCTCAGCAGGGAGGATACGCAGTATTTT
TRBJ2-7	TRBV29-1	NA	NA	CSVEGVRDAGYEQYF	TGCAGCGTTGAAGGAGTAAGGGACGCAGGGTACGAGCAGTACTTC
TRBJ1-2	TRBV14	NA	once	CASSQDRGRTVHGYTF	TGTGCCAGCAGCCAAGATCGCGGTCGGACAGTTCACGGCTACACCTTC
TRBJ1-2	TRBV13	TRBD1	NA	CASSTTQPGTGPDYGYTF	TGTGCCAGCAGCACCACCCAACCCGGGACAGGGCCAGACTATGGCTACACCTTC
TRBJ1-1	TRBV5-6	TRBD1	NA	CASTLGDRASTMNTEAFF	TGTGCCAGCACGCTTGGGGACAGGGCCAGTACCATGAACACTGAAGCTTTCTTT
TRBJ1-1	TRBV4-1	NA	NA	CASSQGSRAFF	TGCGCCAGCAGCCAAGGTAGTCGGGCTTTCTTT
TRBJ2-2	TRBV27	NA	NA	CASRTLAAGELFF	TGTGCCAGCAGGACTCTGGCGGCCGGGGAGCTGTTTTTT
TRBJ2-3	TRBV11-1	TRBD2	NA	CASSPGGGFTDTQYF	TGTGCCAGCAGCCCGGGAGGGGGTTTTACGGATACGCAGTATTTT
TRBJ1-5	TRBV19	TRBD1	NA	CASSIPDREYNQPQHF	TGTGCCAGTAGTATCCCGGACAGGGAGTACAATCAGCCCCAGCATTTT
TRBJ2-1	TRBV27	NA	once	CASSFSSEQFF	TGTGCCAGCAGTTTTAGCTCTGAGCAGTTCTTC
TRBJ2-7	TRBV7-9	NA	NA	CASSVSGPSYEQYF	TGTGCCAGCAGCGTTAGCGGCCCATCCTACGAGCAGTACTTC
TRBJ2-2	TRBV18	NA	NA	CASSINTGELFF	TGTGCCAGCTCAATCAACACCGGGGAGCTGTTTTTT
TRBJ2-6	TRBV9	NA	once	CASSVGRYSGANVLTF	TGTGCCAGCAGCGTAGGAAGGTACTCTGGGGCCAACGTCCTGACTTTC
TRBJ2-1	TRBV5-4	TRBD2	NA	CASSQLAGGDNEQFF	TGTGCCAGCAGCCAACTAGCGGGAGGGGATAATGAGCAGTTCTTC
TRBJ1-2	TRBV6-9	TRBD1	NA	CASRRPRGAFNYGYTF	TGTGCCAGCAGGAGGCCCAGGGGGGCGTTTAACTATGGCTACACCTTC
TRBJ1-1	TRBV27	NA	NA	CASNTIQGNTEAFF	TGTGCCAGCAATACGATACAGGGGAACACTGAAGCTTTCTTT
TRBJ1-1	TRBV19	NA	NA	CASSIVPVGGEAFF	TGTGCCAGTAGTATAGTTCCCGTCGGAGGTGAAGCTTTCTTT
TRBJ1-2	TRBV7-9	NA	NA	CASSLGLSIGYTF	TGTGCCAGCAGCTTGGGACTGTCTATTGGCTACACCTTC
TRBJ2-7	TRBV5-1	NA	NA	CASSAEDRLLGEQYF	TGCGCCAGCAGCGCTGAAGACAGGCTCCTTGGGGAGCAGTACTTC
TRBJ2-7	TRBV15	NA	NA	CATSRVGATSYEQYF	TGTGCCACCAGCAGAGTTGGGGCCACCTCCTACGAGCAGTACTTC
TRBJ2-2	TRBV4-1	NA	NA	CASSQDWGFVTGELFF	TGCGCCAGCAGCCAAGATTGGGGCTTCGTCACCGGGGAGCTGTTTTTT
TRBJ2-7	TRBV19	TRBD1	NA	CASSIAVTGRYEQYF	TGTGCCAGTAGTATCGCCGTGACAGGGAGATACGAGCAGTACTTC
TRBJ2-7	TRBV7-8	NA	NA	CASSLGPEQYF	TGTGCCAGCAGCTTAGGGCCCGAGCAGTACTTC
TRBJ2-7	TRBV28	TRBD1	NA	CASRGTGLAYEQYF	TGTGCCAGCAGGGGGACAGGACTCGCCTACGAGCAGTACTTC
TRBJ1-4	TRBV5-6	NA	once	CASRPGSANEKLFF	TGTGCCAGCAGACCAGGGTCAGCTAATGAAAAACTGTTTTTT
TRBJ1-2	TRBV27	NA	NA	CASSLVGGYSGYTF	TGTGCCAGCAGTTTAGTAGGCGGTTACTCTGGCTACACCTTC
TRBJ2-3	TRBV11-2	NA	NA	CASSFPLQGGGDTQYF	TGTGCCAGCAGCTTCCCCCTTCAGGGGGGGGGAGATACGCAGTATTTT
TRBJ1-5	TRBV19	TRBD1	NA	CASSISTGTGVQPQHF	TGTGCCAGTAGTATATCAACCGGGACAGGGGTACAGCCCCAGCATTTT
TRBJ1-4	TRBV5-1	TRBD1	NA	CASSRPGGLDEKLFF	TGCGCCAGCAGCCGTCCAGGGGGCCTCGATGAAAAACTGTTTTTT
TRBJ2-7	TRBV13	TRBD2	NA	CASSLPGLAGQQTYEQYF	TGTGCCAGCAGCTTACCGGGACTAGCGGGCCAACAAACCTACGAGCAGTACTTC
TRBJ2-1	TRBV28	NA	NA	CASSQTRTHNEQFF	TGTGCCAGCAGCCAAACTAGAACCCACAATGAGCAGTTCTTC
TRBJ2-7	TRBV4-1	TRBD1	NA	CASSHTGTGAYEQYF	TGCGCCAGCAGCCACACCGGGACAGGGGCCTACGAGCAGTACTTC
TRBJ2-1	TRBV30	NA	NA	CAWRHGPKAGRYNEQFF	TGTGCCTGGCGCCATGGACCAAAGGCAGGCCGGTACAATGAGCAGTTCTTC
TRBJ1-5	TRBV6-1	NA	NA	CASNFGGGQQPQHF	TGTGCCAGCAACTTCGGTGGTGGGCAACAGCCCCAGCATTTT
TRBJ2-1	TRBV14	NA	NA	CASSPLGQGWPNEQFF	TGTGCCAGCAGCCCCCTGGGGCAGGGGTGGCCCAATGAGCAGTTCTTC
TRBJ2-3	TRBV7-9	TRBD1	NA	CASSLPPTGGDTQYF	TGTGCCAGCAGCTTACCCCCCACAGGGGGAGATACGCAGTATTTT
TRBJ2-7	TRBV9	TRBD2	NA	CASSVGLAGDLRYF	TGTGCCAGCAGCGTAGGACTAGCGGGAGACCTCCGGTACTTC
TRBJ1-6	TRBV9	TRBD1	NA	CASSPGGAKDSPLHF	TGTGCCAGCAGCCCAGGGGGCGCAAAGGATTCACCCCTCCACTTT
TRBJ1-1	TRBV5-6	NA	NA	CASSADGRNTEAFF	TGTGCCAGCAGCGCAGACGGGAGGAACACTGAAGCTTTCTTT
TRBJ1-1	TRBV7-9	NA	NA	CASSLRGRGLNTEAFF	TGTGCCAGCAGCTTACGGGGCCGGGGGTTAAACACTGAAGCTTTCTTT
TRBJ2-1	TRBV27	NA	NA	CASSSSQGNPYNEQFF	TGTGCCAGCAGTTCGTCACAGGGTAACCCCTACAATGAGCAGTTCTTC
TRBJ2-2	TRBV7-9	NA	NA	CASSPDGGANTGELFF	TGTGCCAGCAGCCCCGACGGAGGGGCGAACACCGGGGAGCTGTTTTTT
TRBJ2-1	TRBV7-9	TRBD1	NA	CASSHTVDRRSNEQFF	TGTGCCAGCAGCCATACAGTGGACAGGCGGAGCAATGAGCAGTTCTTC